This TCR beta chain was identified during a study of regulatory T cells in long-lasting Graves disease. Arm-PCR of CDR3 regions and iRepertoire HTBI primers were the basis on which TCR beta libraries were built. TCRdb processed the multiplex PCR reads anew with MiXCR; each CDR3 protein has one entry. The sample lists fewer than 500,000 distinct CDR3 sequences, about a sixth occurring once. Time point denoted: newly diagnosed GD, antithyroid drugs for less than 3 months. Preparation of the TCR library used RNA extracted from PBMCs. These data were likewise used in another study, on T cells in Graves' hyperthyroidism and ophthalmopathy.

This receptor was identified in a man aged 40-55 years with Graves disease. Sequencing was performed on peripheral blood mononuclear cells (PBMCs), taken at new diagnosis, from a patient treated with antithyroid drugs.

The CDR3 bases are TGTGCCAGCAGTGCCGACAGGGGGTATGAAGCTTTCTTT. It codes for CASSADRGYEAFF. The chain combines TRBV6-1 with TRBJ1-1; 9 bases are shared with TRBD1. This CDR3 region has 13 residues. Germline V gives CDR1 MNHNS, CDR2 SASEGT. The trim removed 4 bases at V and 7 bases at J, leaving 4 bases unmatched.